A selection of T cell receptor beta chains follows, all from one sample in a study of memory CD4+ T cells and cytomegalovirus serostatus. Only in-frame clones appear in the TCRdb table, and some are missing; sequencing was by immunoSEQ multiplex PCR. The profile shows 50,000 or so clones, about four fifths of them singletons. The sample taken for sequencing was memory CD4+ T cells from blood. The receptors shown here come from an adult in good health and CMV-seropositive. CDR3s include the opening cysteine and the closing phenylalanine or tryptophan. D genes are given only for firm matches. The listing skips clone size in some rows; elsewhere it reads once, few, many or a size class.

J: TRBJ1-2; D: -; size: -; V: TRBV5-6; DNA: TGTGCCAGCAGCTTGGGGACCTTTGGCTACACCTTC; CDR3: CASSLGTFGYTF
J: TRBJ2-1; D: -; size: -; V: TRBV2; DNA: TGTGCCAGCAGTGTGGACCGGAATGAGCAGTTCTTC; CDR3: CASSVDRNEQFF
J: TRBJ2-1; D: TRBD1; size: -; V: TRBV28; DNA: TGTGCCAGCAGTTTACTAACAGGGACAGGGGAGCTCAATGAGCAGTTCTTC; CDR3: CASSLLTGTGELNEQFF
J: TRBJ2-5; D: TRBD2; size: -; V: TRBV29-1; DNA: TGCAGCGTTCAACCCACCTCCGGGACTAGCGGGGGGGCCGGAGAGACCCAGTACTTC; CDR3: CSVQPTSGTSGGAGETQYF
J: TRBJ2-1; D: -; size: -; V: TRBV5-6; DNA: TGTGCCAGCAGCTCATTACAGGGCAATGAGCAGTTCTTC; CDR3: CASSSLQGNEQFF
J: TRBJ2-1; D: TRBD2; size: -; V: TRBV15; DNA: TGTGCCACCAGCAGGGGGGGGAGGGTCAATGAGCAGTTCTTC; CDR3: CATSRGGRVNEQFF
J: TRBJ2-7; D: -; size: few; V: TRBV25-1; DNA: TGTGCCAGCAGTTCGGGCCTCGCCTACGAGCAGTACTTC; CDR3: CASSSGLAYEQYF
J: TRBJ1-2; D: -; size: -; V: TRBV7-2; DNA: TGTGCCAGCAGCTCCCCGCGGACCTATGGCTACACCTTC; CDR3: CASSSPRTYGYTF
J: TRBJ2-7; D: TRBD1; size: once; V: TRBV28; DNA: TGTGCCTGTTTAGAAGGCAGGGGGCTGTCCGAGCAGTACTTC; CDR3: CACLEGRGLSEQYF
J: TRBJ1-1; D: TRBD1; size: -; V: TRBV28; DNA: TGTGCCAGCAGTTTCCTAGGGACAGGTACCAAGAACACTGAAGCTTTCTTT; CDR3: CASSFLGTGTKNTEAFF
J: TRBJ1-3; D: -; size: -; V: TRBV2; DNA: TGTGCCAGCACCACAACAGGGAACTCTGGAAACACCATATATTTT; CDR3: CASTTTGNSGNTIYF
J: TRBJ2-5; D: TRBD2; size: -; V: TRBV6-5; DNA: TGTGCCAGCAAGACACCGGGAGGGGAGACCCAGTACTTC; CDR3: CASKTPGGETQYF
J: TRBJ1-3; D: -; size: -; V: TRBV9; DNA: TGTGCCAGCAGCGTAGAAACCACTGGAAACACCATATATTTT; CDR3: CASSVETTGNTIYF
J: TRBJ1-2; D: TRBD1; size: -; V: TRBV2; DNA: TGTGCCAGCAGTCAGACAGGGGTTGGTTATGGCTACACCTTC; CDR3: CASSQTGVGYGYTF
J: TRBJ1-5; D: -; size: -; V: TRBV28; DNA: TGTGCCAGTGGGAGAGGGGACCAGCCCCAGCATTTT; CDR3: CASGRGDQPQHF
J: TRBJ2-1; D: -; size: -; V: TRBV15; DNA: TGTGCCACCAGCAGAGAAGGGGGAGTCACGAATGAGCAGTTCTTC; CDR3: CATSREGGVTNEQFF
J: TRBJ1-3; D: -; size: once; V: TRBV7-2; DNA: TGTGCCAGCAGCTTAGAAGTCGGCCCTGGAAACACCATATATTTT; CDR3: CASSLEVGPGNTIYF
J: TRBJ2-2; D: -; size: -; V: TRBV10-3; DNA: TGTGCCATCAGTGGGGATAAGGGCAGGGGATTCACCGGGGAGCTGTTTTTT; CDR3: CAISGDKGRGFTGELFF
J: TRBJ1-2; D: -; size: -; V: TRBV6-1; DNA: TGTGCCAGCAGGGTTGACTATGGCTACACCTTC; CDR3: CASRVDYGYTF
J: TRBJ2-3; D: -; size: -; V: TRBV2; DNA: TGTGCCAGCAATGCCATGTCAATAGGAGATACGCAGTATTTT; CDR3: CASNAMSIGDTQYF
J: TRBJ2-2; D: -; size: -; V: TRBV9; DNA: TGTGCCAGCAGCGTAGGTGGTGGCGGGACCGGGGAGCTGTTTTTT; CDR3: CASSVGGGGTGELFF